This T cell receptor beta chain was captured by sequencing in a study of identical twins. Study findings and constraints: In zero-insertion analyses, partial confounding could arise from invariant MAIT and iNKT cells.

TCRdb analysed the 5' RACE reads with MiXCR anew, one entry per CDR3 protein. This repertoire shows approximately 550,000 distinct CDR3 sequences, around 24% found once; its top ten account for 0.45% to 0.5%. Per the germline V gene, CDR1 is SNHLY and CDR2 is FYNNEI. The CDR3 totals 15 residues. The V and J ends lost 2 bases and 10 bases respectively, with 18 bases between them. In regard to this clonotype: Its antigen is unidentified.

The same sample was also studied in work on yellow fever vaccine responses in identical twins.

Sequenced input: CD4+ T cells sorted from blood. This chain joins TRBV2 and TRBJ2-1, with D perhaps TRBD1 (6 bases). This clonotype was sampled from a woman aged 18-29 years in good health. Here the CDR3 DNA reads TGTGCCAGCAGTGAATCCAGGGGCGCGGAAGGGGAGCAGTTCTTC. Translating gives CASSESRGAEGEQFF.